The TCR beta chain under discussion was sequenced for a study of T cells in Graves' hyperthyroidism and ophthalmopathy. Looking at the study overall: Sampling of peripheral blood happened at initial diagnosis, prior to any treatment.

Any patient presenting with uncontrolled infection, other autoimmune disease, pregnancy or lactation was left out. Each diagnosis was grounded in clinical symptoms, serum thyroxine and TRAb, thyroid ultrasound, and orbital computed tomography. 10 ml of fresh peripheral blood supplied the PBMCs. The TCR beta CDR3 regions underwent amplification using RNA transcripts as the source. Researchers ran a first-round RT-PCR on the TCR CDR3 using the HTBI primer set. MiXCR, applied by TCRdb to the multiplex PCR reads, yields one record per CDR3 protein. The top ten hold more than 7% of the sample, which has hundreds of thousands of distinct CDR3 sequences, more than 30% seen once. This TCR was recovered from a man between 18 and 35 years old with Graves' hyperthyroidism. Specimen: blood.

The CDR3 protein is CSAPGHPQETQYF. The CDR3 DNA reads TGCAGCGCTCCGGGACATCCGCAAGAGACCCAGTACTTC. The chain couples TRBV29-1 to TRBJ2-5, with D tentatively TRBD1 (6 bases). V shed 7 bases and J shed 2 bases, with 14 bases lying between them. Germline V gives CDR1 SQVTM, CDR2 ANQGSEA. The CDR3 consists of 13 residues.